This T cell receptor beta chain comes out of a study of T cell responses to AZD1222 COVID-19 vaccine. Germline V lookup: CDR1 SNHLY, CDR2 FYNNEI. V dropped 9 bases and J dropped 2 bases, with 10 bases sitting between them. The CDR3 is 12 residues long. The assay was immunoSEQ multiplex PCR, and TCRdb's table has in-frame clones only and misses some. The data show over 150,000 clones, 85% to 95% seen once. A word on this clone: Its target is not known.

Study-level results: Clonal diversity was possibly underestimated, and white British individuals and females predominated among donors. No repertoire was sampled before or during the peak T cell response, only after it. Reports indicate that nearly half of spike-specific TCRs are directed at unmutated variant regions.

The chain combines TRBV2 with TRBJ1-2, with D possibly being TRBD1 (5 bases). The sequences come from peripheral blood, collected 28 days after the second dose of the MenACWY control vaccine. The sequence was collected from an adult who received the MenACWY meningococcal vaccine as a control. The CDR3 bases are TGTGCCAGAGGTGGGGGAAACTATGGCTACACCTTC. Its protein is CARGGGNYGYTF.